The clone carrying this T cell receptor beta chain came up a few times. For recovered donors of Cohort 3, there were two negative PCRs, clearance, or symptom resolution. Assay: immunoSEQ multiplex PCR; the TCRdb copy retains only in-frame clones and omits some. The sample shows about 270,000 clones, around 91% of them seen only once. The data were obtained in a study of blood T cell repertoires in COVID-19. Study-wide context: The analysed material was cDNA or gDNA that came from T cells, B-cell-depleted T cells, or PBMCs.

The receptor comes from a woman aged 18-29 years who had recovered from COVID-19. Sequencing used PBMCs or T cells enriched from blood (not recorded which).

The CDR3 protein is CASSFSDRESGPLHF. The CDR3 DNA is TGTGCCAGCAGCTTTTCGGACAGGGAGTCCGGCCCCCTCCACTTT. The rearrangement joins TRBV7-9 to TRBJ1-6; TRBD1 matches at 8 bases. Germline V CDR1 and CDR2: SEHNR, FQNEAQ (reference sequence). The CDR3 is 15 amino acids. V lost 3 bases, J lost 13 bases, and 11 bases stayed unmatched.